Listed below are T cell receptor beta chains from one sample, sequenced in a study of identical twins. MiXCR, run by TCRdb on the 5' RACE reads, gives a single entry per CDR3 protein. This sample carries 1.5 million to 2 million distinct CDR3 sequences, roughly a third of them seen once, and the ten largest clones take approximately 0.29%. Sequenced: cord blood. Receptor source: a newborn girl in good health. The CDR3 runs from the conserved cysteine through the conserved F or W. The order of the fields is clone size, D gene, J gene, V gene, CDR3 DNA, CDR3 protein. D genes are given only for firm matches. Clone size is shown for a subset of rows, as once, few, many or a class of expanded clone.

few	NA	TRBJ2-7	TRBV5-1	TGCGCCAGCAGCGCAGGGCTGGACGAGCAGTACTTC	CASSAGLDEQYF
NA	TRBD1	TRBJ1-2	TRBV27	TGTGCCGGCAGTCCGGGACAGGGAGGACCTAACTATGGCTACACCTTC	CAGSPGQGGPNYGYTF
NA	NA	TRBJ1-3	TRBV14	TGTGCCAGCAGCTCTATAAGGACTGGAAACACCATATATTTT	CASSSIRTGNTIYF
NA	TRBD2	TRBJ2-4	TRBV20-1	TGCAGTGTTAGAGGCGGGGGGGCTACCAAAAACATTCAGTACTTC	CSVRGGGATKNIQYF
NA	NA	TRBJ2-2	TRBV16	TGTGCCAGCAGCCCAAAACCCGGAGCGACCGGGGAGCTGTTTTTT	CASSPKPGATGELFF
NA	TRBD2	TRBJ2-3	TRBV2	TGTGCCAGTAGTCGGCGGGGGGTCACCACAGATACGCAGTATTTT	CASSRRGVTTDTQYF
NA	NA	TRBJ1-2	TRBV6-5	TGTGCCAGCAGTTCGGGCAGGGGAGGAGGCTACACCTTC	CASSSGRGGGYTF
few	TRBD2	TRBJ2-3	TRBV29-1	TGCAGCGTTGACCGACTAGCGGGGGGGTCAGATACGCAGTATTTT	CSVDRLAGGSDTQYF
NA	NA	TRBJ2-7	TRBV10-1	TGCGCCGGCAGTGACCGACAGGTCTCCTACGAGCAGTACTTC	CAGSDRQVSYEQYF
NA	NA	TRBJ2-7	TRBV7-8	TGTGCCAGCAGCGGGGGACTTACCGTCTCCTACGAGCAGTACTTC	CASSGGLTVSYEQYF
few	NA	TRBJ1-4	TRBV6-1	TGTGCCAGCAGTGAAACGGAGGGGAGGGATGAAAAACTGTTTTTT	CASSETEGRDEKLFF
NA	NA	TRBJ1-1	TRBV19	TGTGCCAGACCCACGGACATCGCGAACACTGAAGCTTTCTTT	CARPTDIANTEAFF